The rows below give T cell receptor beta chains drawn from one sample of a study of OX40 agonist ivuxolimab in advanced cancers. Sequencing was performed with immunoSEQ multiplex PCR; in TCRdb, only in-frame clones are kept and a portion is missing. The sample lists 90,000 to 120,000 clones; around 93% were seen once. The material was CD4+ or CD8+ T cells sorted from blood, obtained in a trial of the OX40 agonist ivuxolimab. The receptors were gathered from an adult with an advanced solid tumor such as melanoma, head and neck, liver or kidney cancer. The CDR3 runs from the conserved cysteine through the conserved F or W. D genes are given only for firm matches. Rows give clone size only sometimes, using once, few, many, or a class for an expanded clone.

cdr3_length: 11; j_call: TRBJ2-7; d_call: .; clone_size: .; v_call: TRBV28; cdr3_aa: CASSLNIEQYF; cdr3_nt: TGTGCCAGCAGTTTAAATATCGAGCAGTACTTC
cdr3_length: 17; j_call: TRBJ2-1; d_call: TRBD2; clone_size: .; v_call: TRBV7-9; cdr3_aa: CASRLGLAGVSYNEQFF; cdr3_nt: TGTGCCAGCCGCTTGGGACTAGCGGGGGTATCCTACAATGAGCAGTTCTTC
cdr3_length: 14; j_call: TRBJ2-7; d_call: TRBD1; clone_size: .; v_call: TRBV5-1; cdr3_aa: CASSLGGTAGEQYF; cdr3_nt: TGCGCCAGCAGCTTGGGAGGGACAGCCGGCGAGCAGTACTTC
cdr3_length: 13; j_call: TRBJ2-1; d_call: .; clone_size: .; v_call: TRBV5-1; cdr3_aa: CASSLNLYNEQFF; cdr3_nt: TGCGCCAGCAGCTTGAACCTCTACAATGAGCAGTTCTTC
cdr3_length: 13; j_call: TRBJ1-1; d_call: .; clone_size: .; v_call: TRBV7-8; cdr3_aa: CASSTQGDTEAFF; cdr3_nt: TGTGCCAGCAGCACACAGGGAGACACTGAAGCTTTCTTT
cdr3_length: 11; j_call: TRBJ2-1; d_call: .; clone_size: .; v_call: TRBV30; cdr3_aa: CAWTGRDEQFF; cdr3_nt: TGTGCCTGGACCGGTAGGGATGAGCAGTTCTTC
cdr3_length: 13; j_call: TRBJ2-2; d_call: .; clone_size: once; v_call: TRBV7-6; cdr3_aa: CASSIEGTGELFF; cdr3_nt: TGTGCCAGCAGCATCGAGGGCACCGGGGAGCTGTTTTTT
cdr3_length: 13; j_call: TRBJ1-2; d_call: TRBD1; clone_size: .; v_call: TRBV27; cdr3_aa: CASTSTGDDGYTF; cdr3_nt: TGTGCCAGCACCTCCACAGGGGATGATGGCTACACCTTC
cdr3_length: 15; j_call: TRBJ2-7; d_call: .; clone_size: .; v_call: TRBV18; cdr3_aa: CASSPPTTSHYEQYF; cdr3_nt: TGTGCCAGCTCACCACCAACAACGTCACACTACGAGCAGTACTTC
cdr3_length: 13; j_call: TRBJ2-1; d_call: .; clone_size: .; v_call: TRBV28; cdr3_aa: CASSFGRRDEQFF; cdr3_nt: TGTGCCAGCAGTTTTGGCAGGCGAGATGAGCAGTTCTTC
cdr3_length: 11; j_call: TRBJ2-7; d_call: .; clone_size: .; v_call: TRBV27; cdr3_aa: CASNREDEQYF; cdr3_nt: TGTGCCAGCAACAGGGAGGACGAGCAGTACTTC
cdr3_length: 15; j_call: TRBJ1-4; d_call: .; clone_size: .; v_call: TRBV18; cdr3_aa: CASSPLLAANEKLFF; cdr3_nt: TGTGCCAGCTCACCATTACTAGCAGCTAATGAAAAACTGTTTTTT
cdr3_length: 15; j_call: TRBJ1-5; d_call: .; clone_size: .; v_call: TRBV6-6; cdr3_aa: CASSNSEGGRQPQHF; cdr3_nt: TGTGCCAGCAGCAACTCAGAGGGGGGGCGTCAGCCCCAGCATTTT
cdr3_length: 13; j_call: TRBJ1-5; d_call: .; clone_size: .; v_call: TRBV27; cdr3_aa: CASSLRGAQPQHF; cdr3_nt: TGTGCCAGCAGTTTGAGGGGGGCCCAGCCCCAGCATTTT
cdr3_length: 14; j_call: TRBJ1-1; d_call: .; clone_size: .; v_call: TRBV9; cdr3_aa: CASSSRDDDTEAFF; cdr3_nt: TGTGCCAGCAGCTCGCGGGACGACGACACTGAAGCTTTCTTT
cdr3_length: 15; j_call: TRBJ2-3; d_call: TRBD2; clone_size: .; v_call: TRBV6-5; cdr3_aa: CASSYFAGGLVTQYF; cdr3_nt: TGTGCCAGCAGTTACTTCGCGGGAGGGTTGGTTACGCAGTATTTT
cdr3_length: 15; j_call: TRBJ2-7; d_call: .; clone_size: once; v_call: TRBV28; cdr3_aa: CASRPRDPRDYEQYF; cdr3_nt: TGTGCCAGCAGACCCCGGGACCCCCGAGACTACGAGCAGTACTTC
cdr3_length: 17; j_call: TRBJ2-7; d_call: TRBD2; clone_size: .; v_call: TRBV5-1; cdr3_aa: CASSLRPSGSSLAEQYF; cdr3_nt: TGCGCCAGCAGCTTGCGGCCCAGCGGGAGCTCTCTCGCCGAGCAGTACTTC
cdr3_length: 15; j_call: TRBJ1-1; d_call: TRBD1; clone_size: .; v_call: TRBV28; cdr3_aa: CASNKPGQQNTEAFF; cdr3_nt: TGTGCCAGCAATAAGCCGGGACAGCAGAACACTGAAGCTTTCTTT
cdr3_length: 15; j_call: TRBJ1-5; d_call: TRBD1; clone_size: .; v_call: TRBV6-5; cdr3_aa: CASIKQGEGNQPQHF; cdr3_nt: TGTGCCAGCATTAAACAGGGGGAAGGCAATCAGCCCCAGCATTTT
cdr3_length: 14; j_call: TRBJ1-5; d_call: .; clone_size: .; v_call: TRBV18; cdr3_aa: CASSPETGNQPQHF; cdr3_nt: TGTGCCAGCTCACCAGAGACCGGCAATCAGCCCCAGCATTTT
cdr3_length: 17; j_call: TRBJ2-7; d_call: .; clone_size: .; v_call: TRBV7-6; cdr3_aa: CASSLAGRTDNSYEQYF; cdr3_nt: TGTGCCAGCAGCTTAGCGGGAAGGACGGATAATTCCTACGAGCAGTACTTC
cdr3_length: 16; j_call: TRBJ2-5; d_call: .; clone_size: once; v_call: TRBV6-5; cdr3_aa: CASSYSMGALGETQYF; cdr3_nt: TGTGCCAGCAGTTACTCGATGGGGGCGTTGGGGGAGACCCAGTACTTC
cdr3_length: 17; j_call: TRBJ2-1; d_call: .; clone_size: .; v_call: TRBV28; cdr3_aa: CASSSQRPTGAYNEQFF; cdr3_nt: TGTGCCAGCAGCTCCCAAAGACCCACAGGCGCCTACAATGAGCAGTTCTTC
cdr3_length: 14; j_call: TRBJ1-3; d_call: .; clone_size: .; v_call: TRBV18; cdr3_aa: CASSRQLSGNTIYF; cdr3_nt: TGTGCCAGCTCAAGACAGCTCTCTGGAAACACCATATATTTT
cdr3_length: 12; j_call: TRBJ1-5; d_call: .; clone_size: .; v_call: TRBV7-3; cdr3_aa: CASSEYNQPQHF; cdr3_nt: TGTGCCAGCAGCGAATACAATCAGCCCCAGCATTTT
cdr3_length: 14; j_call: TRBJ1-1; d_call: .; clone_size: .; v_call: TRBV4-3; cdr3_aa: CASSQGGGNTEAFF; cdr3_nt: TGCGCCAGCAGCCAAGGGGGAGGGAACACTGAAGCTTTCTTT
cdr3_length: 16; j_call: TRBJ2-2; d_call: .; clone_size: .; v_call: TRBV6-5; cdr3_aa: CASSYSGTKVRGELFF; cdr3_nt: TGTGCCAGCAGTTACTCCGGGACAAAGGTGCGCGGGGAGCTGTTTTTT
cdr3_length: 11; j_call: TRBJ2-7; d_call: TRBD2; clone_size: .; v_call: TRBV20-1; cdr3_aa: CSTEREAEQYF; cdr3_nt: TGCAGTACCGAGCGGGAGGCCGAGCAGTACTTC
cdr3_length: 15; j_call: TRBJ2-1; d_call: .; clone_size: .; v_call: TRBV6-5; cdr3_aa: CASSRGQNSYNEQFF; cdr3_nt: TGTGCCAGCAGCCGCGGACAGAACTCCTACAATGAGCAGTTCTTC
cdr3_length: 12; j_call: TRBJ2-7; d_call: .; clone_size: once; v_call: TRBV11-3; cdr3_aa: CASRGAWGEQYF; cdr3_nt: TGTGCCAGCAGAGGGGCTTGGGGGGAGCAGTACTTC
cdr3_length: 13; j_call: TRBJ1-2; d_call: TRBD1; clone_size: .; v_call: TRBV6-5; cdr3_aa: CASSKQGAWGYTF; cdr3_nt: TGTGCCAGCAGCAAACAGGGGGCTTGGGGCTACACCTTC
cdr3_length: 13; j_call: TRBJ2-7; d_call: .; clone_size: .; v_call: TRBV15; cdr3_aa: CATSKPDHYEQYF; cdr3_nt: TGTGCCACCAGCAAGCCAGATCACTACGAGCAGTACTTC
cdr3_length: 13; j_call: TRBJ1-3; d_call: .; clone_size: .; v_call: TRBV11-2; cdr3_aa: CASSRDSGNTIYF; cdr3_nt: TGTGCCAGCAGCCGTGACTCTGGAAACACCATATATTTT
cdr3_length: 15; j_call: TRBJ2-7; d_call: .; clone_size: .; v_call: TRBV5-4; cdr3_aa: CASSLSAGTLGEQYF; cdr3_nt: TGTGCCAGCAGCTTGTCTGCAGGGACCCTTGGGGAGCAGTACTTC
cdr3_length: 13; j_call: TRBJ2-2; d_call: .; clone_size: .; v_call: TRBV7-3; cdr3_aa: CASSPTSTGELFF; cdr3_nt: TGTGCCAGCAGCCCAACTAGCACCGGGGAGCTGTTTTTT
cdr3_length: 14; j_call: TRBJ2-7; d_call: TRBD2; clone_size: .; v_call: TRBV11-2; cdr3_aa: CASSLDAGVSEQYF; cdr3_nt: TGTGCCAGCAGCTTAGATGCGGGAGTGAGCGAGCAGTACTTC
cdr3_length: 14; j_call: TRBJ2-1; d_call: TRBD2; clone_size: .; v_call: TRBV7-3; cdr3_aa: CASSPGLERNEQFF; cdr3_nt: TGTGCCAGCAGCCCGGGACTAGAGAGGAATGAGCAGTTCTTC
cdr3_length: 13; j_call: TRBJ2-3; d_call: .; clone_size: once; v_call: TRBV10-3; cdr3_aa: CAISEAGADTQYF; cdr3_nt: TGTGCCATCAGTGAGGCGGGCGCAGATACGCAGTATTTT
cdr3_length: 15; j_call: TRBJ2-6; d_call: .; clone_size: once; v_call: TRBV9; cdr3_aa: CASSVRQGRANVLTF; cdr3_nt: TGTGCCAGCAGCGTACGTCAGGGTCGGGCCAACGTCCTGACTTTC
cdr3_length: 13; j_call: TRBJ2-1; d_call: .; clone_size: .; v_call: TRBV2; cdr3_aa: CASTGLDGTEQFF; cdr3_nt: TGTGCCAGCACCGGACTTGACGGGACAGAGCAGTTCTTC
cdr3_length: 14; j_call: TRBJ2-7; d_call: .; clone_size: once; v_call: TRBV19; cdr3_aa: CASSIRQSPYEQYF; cdr3_nt: TGTGCCAGTAGTATAAGACAGTCCCCCTACGAGCAGTACTTC
cdr3_length: 12; j_call: TRBJ2-7; d_call: .; clone_size: .; v_call: TRBV13; cdr3_aa: CASSLRSYEQYF; cdr3_nt: TGTGCCAGCAGCTTACGGTCCTACGAGCAGTACTTC
cdr3_length: 12; j_call: TRBJ1-1; d_call: .; clone_size: .; v_call: TRBV28; cdr3_aa: CASSFGQLEAFF; cdr3_nt: TGTGCCAGCAGTTTTGGACAGCTTGAAGCTTTCTTT
cdr3_length: 16; j_call: TRBJ2-7; d_call: TRBD2; clone_size: few; v_call: TRBV7-2; cdr3_aa: CASSRRLAGGNYEQYF; cdr3_nt: TGTGCCAGCAGCCGCCGCCTAGCGGGAGGAAATTACGAGCAGTACTTC
cdr3_length: 15; j_call: TRBJ2-7; d_call: TRBD2; clone_size: .; v_call: TRBV5-4; cdr3_aa: CASSLGTSGSYEQYF; cdr3_nt: TGTGCCAGCAGCTTGGGGACTAGCGGGAGTTACGAGCAGTACTTC
cdr3_length: 15; j_call: TRBJ1-1; d_call: .; clone_size: .; v_call: TRBV9; cdr3_aa: CASSVEGQGKTEAFF; cdr3_nt: TGTGCCAGCAGCGTAGAGGGGCAGGGAAAGACTGAAGCTTTCTTT
cdr3_length: 16; j_call: TRBJ1-1; d_call: TRBD1; clone_size: .; v_call: TRBV18; cdr3_aa: CASSPLTGGMNTEAFF; cdr3_nt: TGTGCCAGCTCACCCCTGACAGGGGGGATGAACACTGAAGCTTTCTTT
cdr3_length: 14; j_call: TRBJ2-7; d_call: TRBD2; clone_size: .; v_call: TRBV5-1; cdr3_aa: CASSALAGDYEQYF; cdr3_nt: TGCGCCAGCAGCGCACTAGCGGGGGACTACGAGCAGTACTTC
cdr3_length: 19; j_call: TRBJ2-5; d_call: TRBD2; clone_size: .; v_call: TRBV5-1; cdr3_aa: CASSLVGLAGAGDQETQYF; cdr3_nt: TGCGCCAGCAGCTTGGTGGGACTAGCGGGAGCAGGGGACCAAGAGACCCAGTACTTC
cdr3_length: 17; j_call: TRBJ1-3; d_call: .; clone_size: .; v_call: TRBV28; cdr3_aa: CASRPPGPGDSGNTIYF; cdr3_nt: TGTGCCAGCAGGCCTCCGGGACCGGGGGACTCTGGAAACACCATATATTTT
cdr3_length: 15; j_call: TRBJ2-1; d_call: .; clone_size: .; v_call: TRBV7-2; cdr3_aa: CASSLSPPEHNEQFF; cdr3_nt: TGTGCCAGCAGCTTATCCCCTCCGGAGCACAATGAGCAGTTCTTC
cdr3_length: 15; j_call: TRBJ2-2; d_call: .; clone_size: few; v_call: TRBV2; cdr3_aa: CASSDAGLGTGELFF; cdr3_nt: TGTGCCAGCAGTGACGCAGGGCTGGGCACCGGGGAGCTGTTTTTT
cdr3_length: 18; j_call: TRBJ1-4; d_call: .; clone_size: .; v_call: TRBV9; cdr3_aa: CASSVGTPNRAHNEKLFF; cdr3_nt: TGTGCCAGCAGCGTCGGGACTCCCAACCGCGCCCATAATGAAAAACTGTTTTTT
cdr3_length: 15; j_call: TRBJ1-3; d_call: .; clone_size: .; v_call: TRBV7-2; cdr3_aa: CASSRQAPSGNTIYF; cdr3_nt: TGTGCCAGCAGCAGACAGGCTCCCTCTGGAAACACCATATATTTT
cdr3_length: 15; j_call: TRBJ2-5; d_call: .; clone_size: .; v_call: TRBV29-1; cdr3_aa: CSVEGALPERETQYF; cdr3_nt: TGCAGCGTTGAGGGAGCGCTGCCGGAAAGGGAGACCCAGTACTTC
cdr3_length: 14; j_call: TRBJ2-7; d_call: TRBD1; clone_size: .; v_call: TRBV19; cdr3_aa: CASSRPGTGDEQYF; cdr3_nt: TGTGCCAGTAGTAGACCCGGGACAGGGGACGAGCAGTACTTC
cdr3_length: 17; j_call: TRBJ1-5; d_call: TRBD1; clone_size: .; v_call: TRBV7-2; cdr3_aa: CASSSLAGTGGNQPQHF; cdr3_nt: TGTGCCAGCAGCTCACTCGCCGGGACAGGGGGTAATCAGCCCCAGCATTTT
cdr3_length: 16; j_call: TRBJ2-2; d_call: TRBD2; clone_size: .; v_call: TRBV7-3; cdr3_aa: CASSLMGLAGAGELFF; cdr3_nt: TGTGCCAGCAGCTTAATGGGACTAGCGGGAGCCGGGGAGCTGTTTTTT
cdr3_length: 15; j_call: TRBJ1-1; d_call: .; clone_size: .; v_call: TRBV18; cdr3_aa: CASSLKTGTNTEAFF; cdr3_nt: TGTGCCAGCTCCCTAAAGACAGGTACGAACACTGAAGCTTTCTTT